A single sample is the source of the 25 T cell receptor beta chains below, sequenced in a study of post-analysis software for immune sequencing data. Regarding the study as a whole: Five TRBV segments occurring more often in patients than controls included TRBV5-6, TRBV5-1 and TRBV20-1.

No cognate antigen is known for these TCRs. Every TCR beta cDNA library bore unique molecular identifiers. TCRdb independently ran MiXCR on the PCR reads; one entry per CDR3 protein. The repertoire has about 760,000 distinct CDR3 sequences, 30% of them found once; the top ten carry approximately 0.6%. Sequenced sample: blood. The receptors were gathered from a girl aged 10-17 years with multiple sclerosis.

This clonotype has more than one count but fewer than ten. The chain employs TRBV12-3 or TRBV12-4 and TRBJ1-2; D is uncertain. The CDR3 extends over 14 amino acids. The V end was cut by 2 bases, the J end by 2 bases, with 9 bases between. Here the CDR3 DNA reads TGTGCCAGCAGTTTAAGAGGGAAAAACTATGGCTACACCTTC. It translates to CASSLRGKNYGYTF.

The DNA of the CDR3 is TGTGCCAGCAGTATCTACGTGAATGAGCAGTTCTTC. Amino acids: CASSIYVNEQFF. This chain links TRBV28 with TRBJ2-1; D not resolved. CDR3 length equals 12 residues. Germline V lookup: CDR1 MDHEN, CDR2 SYDVKM. V was trimmed by 5 bases and J by 7 bases, leaving 9 bases between them.

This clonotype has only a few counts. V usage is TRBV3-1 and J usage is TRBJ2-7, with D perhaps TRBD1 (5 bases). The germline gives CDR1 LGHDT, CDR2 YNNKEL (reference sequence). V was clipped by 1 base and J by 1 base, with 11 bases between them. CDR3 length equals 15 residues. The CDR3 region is CASSQGGTRSYEQYF. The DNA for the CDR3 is TGTGCCAGCAGCCAAGGGGGCACCCGGTCCTACGAGCAGTACTTC.

The CDR3 loop is CASSQPLRQGVKAFF. Here the CDR3 DNA reads TGCGCCAGCAGCCAACCTCTTAGACAGGGTGTAAAAGCTTTCTTT. The rearrangement joins TRBV4-1 to TRBJ1-1; 7 nucleotides match TRBD1. Germline lookup yields CDR1 MGHRA and CDR2 YSYEKL. Trimming cost V 2 bases and J 9 bases; bases outside gene matches: 12. There are 15 residues in the CDR3.

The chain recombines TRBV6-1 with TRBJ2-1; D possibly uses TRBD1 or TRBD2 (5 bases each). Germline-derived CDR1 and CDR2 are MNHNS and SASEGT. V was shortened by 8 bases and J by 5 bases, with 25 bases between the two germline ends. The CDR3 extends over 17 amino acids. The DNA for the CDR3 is TGTGCCAGCCCCAACCCCAGGAGAGGGGATTTCGACAATGAGCAGTTCTTC. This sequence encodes CASPNPRRGDFDNEQFF.

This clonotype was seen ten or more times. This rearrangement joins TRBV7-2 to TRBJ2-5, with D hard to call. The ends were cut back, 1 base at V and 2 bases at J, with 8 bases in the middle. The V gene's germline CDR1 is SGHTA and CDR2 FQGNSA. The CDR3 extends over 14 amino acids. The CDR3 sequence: CASSLDWQQETQYF. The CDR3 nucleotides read TGTGCCAGCAGCTTAGACTGGCAACAAGAGACCCAGTACTTC.

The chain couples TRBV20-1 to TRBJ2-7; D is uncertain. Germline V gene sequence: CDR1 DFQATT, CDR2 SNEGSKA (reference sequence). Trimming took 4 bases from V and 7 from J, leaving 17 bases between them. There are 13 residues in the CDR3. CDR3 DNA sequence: TGCAGTGCTATATTGGGTACTTACAATGAGCAGTACTTC. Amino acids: CSAILGTYNEQYF.

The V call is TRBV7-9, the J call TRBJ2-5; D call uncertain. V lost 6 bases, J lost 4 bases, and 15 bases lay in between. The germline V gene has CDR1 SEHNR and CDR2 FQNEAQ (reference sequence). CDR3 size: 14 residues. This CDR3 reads CASRPSESVETQYF. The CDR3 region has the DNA TGTGCCAGCAGACCCTCTGAGTCGGTAGAGACCCAGTACTTC.

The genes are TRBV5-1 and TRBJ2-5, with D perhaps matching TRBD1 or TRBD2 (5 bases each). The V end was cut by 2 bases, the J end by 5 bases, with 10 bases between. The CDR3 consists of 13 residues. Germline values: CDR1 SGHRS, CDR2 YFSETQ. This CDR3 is CASSFFREETQYF. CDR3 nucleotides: TGCGCCAGCAGCTTTTTCAGGGAGGAGACCCAGTACTTC.

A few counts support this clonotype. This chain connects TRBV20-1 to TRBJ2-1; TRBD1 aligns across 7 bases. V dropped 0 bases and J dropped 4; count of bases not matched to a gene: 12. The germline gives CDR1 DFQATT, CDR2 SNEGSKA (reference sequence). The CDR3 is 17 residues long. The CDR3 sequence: CSARDFQGQGVYNEQFF. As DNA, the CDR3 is TGCAGTGCTAGAGATTTTCAGGGGCAGGGGGTGTACAATGAGCAGTTCTTC.

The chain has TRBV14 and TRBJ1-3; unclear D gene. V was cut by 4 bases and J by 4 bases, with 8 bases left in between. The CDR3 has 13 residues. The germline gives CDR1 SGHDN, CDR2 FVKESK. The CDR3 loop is CASSPRIGNTIYF. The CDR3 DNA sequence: TGTGCCAGCAGCCCAAGGATCGGAAACACCATATATTTT.

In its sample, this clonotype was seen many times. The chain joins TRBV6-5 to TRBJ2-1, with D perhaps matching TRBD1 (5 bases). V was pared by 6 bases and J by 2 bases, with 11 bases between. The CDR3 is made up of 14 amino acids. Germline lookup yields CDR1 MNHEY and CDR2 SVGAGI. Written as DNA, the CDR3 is TGTGCCAGCAGGGGGCTACTCCCCTACAATGAGCAGTTCTTC. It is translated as CASRGLLPYNEQFF.

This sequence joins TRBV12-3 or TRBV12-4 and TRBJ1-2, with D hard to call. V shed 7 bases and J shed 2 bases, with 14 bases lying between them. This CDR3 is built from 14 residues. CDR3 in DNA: TGTGCCAGCACCGCTAATTTCGGGAACTATGGCTACACCTTC. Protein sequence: CASTANFGNYGYTF.

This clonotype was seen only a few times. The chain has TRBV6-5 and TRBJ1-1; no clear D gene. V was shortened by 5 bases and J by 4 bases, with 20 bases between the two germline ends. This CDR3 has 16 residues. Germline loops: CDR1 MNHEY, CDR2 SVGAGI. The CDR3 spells CASSRNLGVPGTEAFF. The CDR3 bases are TGTGCCAGCAGTCGTAACCTCGGGGTTCCGGGCACTGAAGCTTTCTTT.

In DNA form, the CDR3 reads TGTGCCAGCAGCGTTGACGGGGGTTCGCACAATGAGCAGTACTTC. Its protein product is CASSVDGGSHNEQYF. The chain links TRBV9 to TRBJ2-4, with D possibly matching TRBD2 (6 bases). CDR3 length: 15 amino acids. Trimming removed 2 bases at V and 13 bases at J, with 22 bases between. CDR1 SGDLS and CDR2 YYNGEE come from the germline V gene. The full variable domain, its missing parts supplied by reference TRBV9 and TRBJ2-4, is DSGVTQTPKHLITATGQRVTLRCSPRSGDLSVYWYQQSLDQGLQFLIQYYNGEERAKGNILERFSAQQFPDLHSELNLSSLELGDSALYFCASSVDGGSHNEQYFGAGTRLSVL.

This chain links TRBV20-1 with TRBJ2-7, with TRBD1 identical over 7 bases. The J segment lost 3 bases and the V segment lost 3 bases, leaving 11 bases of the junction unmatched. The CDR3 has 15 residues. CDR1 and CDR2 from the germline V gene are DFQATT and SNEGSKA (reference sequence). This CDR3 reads CSASLGQVLDYEQYF. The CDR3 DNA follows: TGCAGTGCTAGCCTCGGACAGGTACTTGACTACGAGCAGTACTTC.

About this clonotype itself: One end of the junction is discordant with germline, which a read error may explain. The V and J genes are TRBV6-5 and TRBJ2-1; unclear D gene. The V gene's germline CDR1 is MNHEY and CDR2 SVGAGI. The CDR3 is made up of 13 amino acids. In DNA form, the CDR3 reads TGTGCCAGCAGTTACGGTTACGGCAATGGGCAGTTCTTC. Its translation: CASSYGYGNGQFF.

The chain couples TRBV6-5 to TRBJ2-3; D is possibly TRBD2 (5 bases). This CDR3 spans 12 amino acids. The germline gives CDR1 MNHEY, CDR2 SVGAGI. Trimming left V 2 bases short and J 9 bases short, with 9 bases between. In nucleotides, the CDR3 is TGTGCCAGCAGTTACAGAGGGTTAACGCAGTATTTT. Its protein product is CASSYRGLTQYF.

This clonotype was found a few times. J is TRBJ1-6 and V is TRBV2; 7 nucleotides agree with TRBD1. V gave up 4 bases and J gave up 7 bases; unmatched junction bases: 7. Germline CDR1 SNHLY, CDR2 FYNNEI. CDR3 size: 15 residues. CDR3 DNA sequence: TGTGCCAGCAGTGGGGGGGACAGAGGCAATTCACCCCTCCACTTT. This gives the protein CASSGGDRGNSPLHF.

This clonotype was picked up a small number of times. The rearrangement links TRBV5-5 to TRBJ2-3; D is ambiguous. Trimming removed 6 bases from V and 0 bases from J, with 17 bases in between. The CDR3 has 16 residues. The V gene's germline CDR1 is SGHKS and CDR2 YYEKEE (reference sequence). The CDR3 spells CASIRHTSPSTDTQYF. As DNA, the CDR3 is TGTGCCAGCATCCGACACACCTCGCCTAGCACAGATACGCAGTATTTT.

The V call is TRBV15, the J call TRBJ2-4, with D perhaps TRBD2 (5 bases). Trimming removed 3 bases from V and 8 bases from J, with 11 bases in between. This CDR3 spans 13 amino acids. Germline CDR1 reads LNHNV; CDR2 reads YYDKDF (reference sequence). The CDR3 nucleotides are TGTGCCACCAGCAGGGACCCGAGGGACATTCAGTACTTC. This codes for CATSRDPRDIQYF.

The CDR3 loop is CASSLQGGIDNQPQHF. CDR3 coding DNA: TGTGCCAGCAGCCTCCAGGGGGGTATAGACAATCAGCCCCAGCATTTT. The chain couples TRBV7-9 to TRBJ1-5; TRBD1 agrees at 7 bases. J gave up 3 bases and V 5 bases, and 10 bases lay outside the gene matches. Per the germline V gene, CDR1 is SEHNR and CDR2 is FQNEAQ (reference sequence). This CDR3 is 16 amino acids long.

This CDR3 reads CASSQVFYDTEAFF. CDR3 coding DNA: TGCGCCAGCAGCCAAGTCTTCTACGACACTGAAGCTTTCTTT. V usage is TRBV4-1 and J usage is TRBJ1-1; D ambiguous. Trimming took off 1 base at V and 3 bases at J, with 9 bases between the two ends. Per the germline V gene, CDR1 is MGHRA and CDR2 is YSYEKL. This CDR3 comprises 14 residues.

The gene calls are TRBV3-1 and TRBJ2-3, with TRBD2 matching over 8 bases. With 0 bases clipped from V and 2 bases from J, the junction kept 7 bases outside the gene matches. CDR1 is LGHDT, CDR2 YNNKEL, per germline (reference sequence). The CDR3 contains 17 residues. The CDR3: CASSQDSSGGPTDTQYF. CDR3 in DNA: TGTGCCAGCAGCCAAGATTCATCGGGAGGGCCCACAGATACGCAGTATTTT.

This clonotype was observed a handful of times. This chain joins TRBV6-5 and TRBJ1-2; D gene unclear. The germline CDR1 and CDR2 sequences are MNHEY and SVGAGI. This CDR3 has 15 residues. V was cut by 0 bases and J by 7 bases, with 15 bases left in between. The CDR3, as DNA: TGTGCCAGCAGTTACTCGAGTCTCGCCCCCCTTGGCTACACCTTC. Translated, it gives CASSYSSLAPLGYTF.